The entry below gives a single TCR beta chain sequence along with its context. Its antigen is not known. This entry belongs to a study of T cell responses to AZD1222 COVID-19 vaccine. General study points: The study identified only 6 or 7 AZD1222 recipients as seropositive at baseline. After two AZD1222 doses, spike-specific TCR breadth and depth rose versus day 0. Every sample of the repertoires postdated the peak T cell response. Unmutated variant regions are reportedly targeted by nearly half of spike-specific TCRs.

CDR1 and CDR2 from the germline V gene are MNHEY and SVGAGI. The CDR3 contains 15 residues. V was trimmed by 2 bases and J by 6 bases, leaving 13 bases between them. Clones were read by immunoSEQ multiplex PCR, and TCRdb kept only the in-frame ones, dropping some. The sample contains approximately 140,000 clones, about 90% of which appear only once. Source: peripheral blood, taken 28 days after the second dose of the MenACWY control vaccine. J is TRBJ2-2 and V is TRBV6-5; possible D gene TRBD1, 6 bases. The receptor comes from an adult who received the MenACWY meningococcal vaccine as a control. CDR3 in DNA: TGTGCCAGCAGTTACATACAGGGCTTGGCCGGGGAGCTGTTTTTT. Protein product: CASSYIQGLAGELFF.